This TCR beta chain was identified in a study of T-cell memory formation after mild COVID-19 (dated by TCRdb to about 2021). Background on the whole study: Most TCR sequence clusters were specific to one of the two donors. In a couple of donors, T-cell clones that expanded and contracted after mild COVID-19 were tracked by sequencing TCRalpha and TCRbeta repertoires over time. Two young, previously healthy adult volunteers made up the cohort, one male and one female.

Its CDR3 holds 14 amino acids, cysteine through phenylalanine. Of all the DNA, just the CDR3 is kept, 42 bases in frame from base 1. The V and J ends are trimmed by 0 bases and 0 bases, leaving 5 bases between them. The germline V gene gives CDR1 as SGDLS and CDR2 as YYNGEE. A word on this clonotype: Its binding antigen is unknown. Base qualities are not at hand, and no much larger clone is one base apart.

Ficoll-Paque density gradient centrifugation was used to isolate PBMCs. The sequencer was an Illumina NovaSeq 6000. TCRalpha and TCRbeta cDNA libraries were built by 5'RACE with constant-segment primers, adding sample barcodes and unique molecular identifiers. RNA was extracted from every sample with Trizol reagent. Libraries were amplified in two PCR steps, with a second sample barcode and Illumina TruSeq adapters added in the second step. Sequencing of the libraries was done on an Illumina NovaSeq, producing 2 x 150 bp paired-end reads. Turning to the authors' computational methods: Demultiplexing of reads and collapsing into UMI-guided consensus sequences were performed with migec v1.2.7. Using mixcr v2.1.11, the UMI consensuses were aligned to TRA and TRB V and J templates and assembled into clonotypes. A clonotype was counted as expanded or contracted only when both edgeR and NoisET called the clonotype significant, with the noise models trained on biological replicates. For edgeR calls, the thresholds were a false discovery rate-adjusted p below 0.01 and a log2 fold-change of 1. As an exploratory analysis of dynamics, PCA with hierarchical clustering was applied to max-normalized trajectories of the 1000 most abundant clonotypes. Separately sequenced CD4+ and CD8+ repertoires were used to assign a CD4 or CD8 phenotype to each responding clone. TCRdb reprocessed the public reads (quality trimming at Q25 with fastp, clone calling with MiXCR) and kept in-frame beta chains. Every entry covers one CDR3 protein and lists the most common genes and DNA from its rows. The V and J calls shown here were made by TCRdb, not taken from the authors' results. The sample includes roughly 400,000 distinct CDR3 sequences, with 16% observed a single time. The ten largest clones add up to 20% to 25% of the sample.

Results and caveats for the whole study, not just this receptor: The study covered only a couple of mild cases, and larger cohorts including severe cases with pre-infection samples were considered necessary. The second-wave clones that peaked on day 37 were not confirmed to be SARS-CoV-2 specific. Some responding clones were detected in pre-infection memory, which suggested that pre-existing cross-reactive memory T cells had joined the SARS-CoV-2 response. Contracting CD4+ clones appeared mostly in the CM and EM memory subsets, whereas CD8+ clones were enriched in EMRA. Clones contracting from day 15 to 85 had balanced CD4/CD8 phenotypes, while a second wave expanding from day 15 to 37 was biased towards CD4+.

This TCR came from a man younger than 35 who had mild COVID-19 (a few samples of this study predate the infection). The sample titles of this study are shuffled in the database, so cell type and time point are left out; the donor was told from shared clones. Sequencing was carried out using PBMCs or a T cell subset sorted from them (not recorded which). The sequence joins TRBV9 to TRBJ2-3, with the D gene not confidently named. The DNA is as follows: TGTGCCAGCAGCGTAGACTGGAGCACAGATACGCAGTATTTT. The encoded protein is CASSVDWSTDTQYF.